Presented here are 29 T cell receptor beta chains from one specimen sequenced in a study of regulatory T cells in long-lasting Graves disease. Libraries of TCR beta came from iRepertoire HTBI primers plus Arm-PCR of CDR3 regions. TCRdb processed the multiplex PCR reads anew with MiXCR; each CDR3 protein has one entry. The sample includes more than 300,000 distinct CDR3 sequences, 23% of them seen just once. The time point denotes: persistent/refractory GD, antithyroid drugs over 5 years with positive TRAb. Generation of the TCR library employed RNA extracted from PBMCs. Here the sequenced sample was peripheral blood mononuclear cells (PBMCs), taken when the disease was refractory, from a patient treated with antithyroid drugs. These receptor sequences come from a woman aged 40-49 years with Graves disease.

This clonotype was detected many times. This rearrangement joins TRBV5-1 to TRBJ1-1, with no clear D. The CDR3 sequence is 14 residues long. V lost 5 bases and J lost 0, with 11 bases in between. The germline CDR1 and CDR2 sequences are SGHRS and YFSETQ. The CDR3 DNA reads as TGCGCCAGCAGTTCCCCGACGATGAACACTGAAGCTTTCTTT. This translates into CASSSPTMNTEAFF.

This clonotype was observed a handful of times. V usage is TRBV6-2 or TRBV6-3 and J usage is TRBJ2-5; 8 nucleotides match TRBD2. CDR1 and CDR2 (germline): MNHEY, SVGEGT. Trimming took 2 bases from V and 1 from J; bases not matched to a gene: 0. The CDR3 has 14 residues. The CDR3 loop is CASSYTSGQETQYF. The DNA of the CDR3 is TGTGCCAGCAGTTACACTAGCGGCCAAGAGACCCAGTACTTC.

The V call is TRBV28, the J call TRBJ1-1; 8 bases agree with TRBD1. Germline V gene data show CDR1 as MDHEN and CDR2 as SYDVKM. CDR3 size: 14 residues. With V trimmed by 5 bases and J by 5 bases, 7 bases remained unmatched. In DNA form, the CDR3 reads TGTGCCAGCAGTCTATCAGGGGGCAGGACTGAAGCTTTCTTT. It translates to CASSLSGGRTEAFF.

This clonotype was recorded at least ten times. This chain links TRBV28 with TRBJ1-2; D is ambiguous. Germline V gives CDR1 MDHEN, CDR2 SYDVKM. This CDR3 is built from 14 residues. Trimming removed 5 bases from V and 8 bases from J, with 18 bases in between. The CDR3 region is CASSPGLLNEGYTF. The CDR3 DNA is TGTGCCAGCAGTCCCGGCCTTCTAAATGAAGGCTACACCTTC.

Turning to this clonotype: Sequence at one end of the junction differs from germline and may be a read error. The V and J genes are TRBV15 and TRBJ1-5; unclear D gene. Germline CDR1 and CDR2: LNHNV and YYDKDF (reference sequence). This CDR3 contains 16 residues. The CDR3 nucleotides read TGTGCCACCAGCAGGCCCCAAGGGAGCTGGAATCAGTCCCAGCATTTT. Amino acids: CATSRPQGSWNQSQHF.

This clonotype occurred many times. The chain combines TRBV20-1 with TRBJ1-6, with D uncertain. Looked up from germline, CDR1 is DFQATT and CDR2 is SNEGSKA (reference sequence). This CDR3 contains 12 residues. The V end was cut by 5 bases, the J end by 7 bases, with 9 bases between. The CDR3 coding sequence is TGCAGTGCTCAACGAGGGAATTCACCCCTCCACTTT. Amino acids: CSAQRGNSPLHF.

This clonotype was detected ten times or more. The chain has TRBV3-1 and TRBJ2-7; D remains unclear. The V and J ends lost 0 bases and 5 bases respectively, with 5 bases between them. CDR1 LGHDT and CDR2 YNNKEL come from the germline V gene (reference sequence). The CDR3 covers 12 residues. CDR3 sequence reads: CASSQDRDEQYF. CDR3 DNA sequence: TGTGCCAGCAGCCAAGACCGCGACGAGCAGTACTTC.

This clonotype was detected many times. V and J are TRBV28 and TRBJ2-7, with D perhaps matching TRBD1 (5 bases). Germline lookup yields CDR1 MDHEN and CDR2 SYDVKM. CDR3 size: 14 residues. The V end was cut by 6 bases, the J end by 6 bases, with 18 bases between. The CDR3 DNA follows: TGTGCCAGCAGACCTATGGACACCCTTCGCGAGCAGTACTTC. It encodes CASRPMDTLREQYF.

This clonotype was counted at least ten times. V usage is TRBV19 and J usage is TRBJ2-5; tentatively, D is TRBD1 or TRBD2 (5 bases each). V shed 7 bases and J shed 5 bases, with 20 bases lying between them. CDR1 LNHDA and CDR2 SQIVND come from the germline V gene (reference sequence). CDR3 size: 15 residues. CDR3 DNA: TGTGCCAGTACCCCTCGAGGGGATATGGGGGAGACCCAGTACTTC. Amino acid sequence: CASTPRGDMGETQYF.

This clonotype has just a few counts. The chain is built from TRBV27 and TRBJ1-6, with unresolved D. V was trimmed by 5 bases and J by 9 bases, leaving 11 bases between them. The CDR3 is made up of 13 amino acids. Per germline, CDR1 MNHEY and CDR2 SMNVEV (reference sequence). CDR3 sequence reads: CASSPRLGSPLHF. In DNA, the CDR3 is TGTGCCAGCAGTCCCCGACTGGGTTCACCCCTCCACTTT.

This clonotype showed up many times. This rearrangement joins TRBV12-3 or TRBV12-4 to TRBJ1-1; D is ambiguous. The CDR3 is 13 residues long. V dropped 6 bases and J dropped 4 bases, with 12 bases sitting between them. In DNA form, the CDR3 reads TGTGCCAGCAGGATTGACTCGCGCACTGAAGCTTTCTTT. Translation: CASRIDSRTEAFF.

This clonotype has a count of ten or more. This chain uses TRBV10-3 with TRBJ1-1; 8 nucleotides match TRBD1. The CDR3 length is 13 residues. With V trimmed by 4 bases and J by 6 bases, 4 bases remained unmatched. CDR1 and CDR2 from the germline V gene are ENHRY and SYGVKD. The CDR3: CAISGAGGSEAFF. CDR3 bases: TGTGCCATCAGTGGCGCAGGGGGCTCTGAAGCTTTCTTT.

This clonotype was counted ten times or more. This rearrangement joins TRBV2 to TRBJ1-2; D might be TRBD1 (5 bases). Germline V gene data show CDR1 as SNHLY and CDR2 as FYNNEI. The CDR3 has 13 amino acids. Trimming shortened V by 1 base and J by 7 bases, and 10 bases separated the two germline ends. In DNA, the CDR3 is TGTGCCAGCAGTGAAGGGGGCAGGGCTGGCTACACCTTC. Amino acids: CASSEGGRAGYTF. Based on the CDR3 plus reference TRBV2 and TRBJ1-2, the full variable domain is EPEVTQTPSHQVTQMGQEVILRCVPISNHLYFYWYRQILGQKVEFLVSFYNNEISEKSEIFDDQFSVERPDGSNFTLKIRSTKLEDSAMYFCASSEGGRAGYTFGSGTRLTVV.

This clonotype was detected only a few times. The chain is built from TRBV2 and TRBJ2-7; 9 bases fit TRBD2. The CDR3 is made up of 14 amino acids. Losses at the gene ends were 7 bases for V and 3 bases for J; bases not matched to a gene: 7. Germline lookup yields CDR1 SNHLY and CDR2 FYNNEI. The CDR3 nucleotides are TGTGCCAGCAACCCTAGCGGGATAGTCTACGAGCAGTACTTC. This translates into CASNPSGIVYEQYF.

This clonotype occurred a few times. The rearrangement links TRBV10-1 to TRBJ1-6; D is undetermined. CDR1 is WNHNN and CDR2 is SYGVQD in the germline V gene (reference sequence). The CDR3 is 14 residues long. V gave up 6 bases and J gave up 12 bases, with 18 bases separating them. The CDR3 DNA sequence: TGCGCCAGCAGCCCGTGGCAGTCTTGGAAACCCCTCCACTTT. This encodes CASSPWQSWKPLHF.

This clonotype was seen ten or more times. In DNA form, the CDR3 reads TGTGCCAGCAGTTCCGGACAGGGGGCGCGGGGCTACACCTTC. This encodes CASSSGQGARGYTF. The V gene is TRBV28, the J gene TRBJ1-2; 11 bases line up with TRBD1. This CDR3 is 14 amino acids long. Germline V gives CDR1 MDHEN, CDR2 SYDVKM. V shed 4 bases, J shed 8 bases, and the junction held 6 bases outside the gene matches.

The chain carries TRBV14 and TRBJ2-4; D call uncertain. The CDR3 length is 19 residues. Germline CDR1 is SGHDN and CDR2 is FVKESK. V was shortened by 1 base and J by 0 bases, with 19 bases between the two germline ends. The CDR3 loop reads CASSQVGGSAYPAKNIQYF. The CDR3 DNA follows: TGTGCCAGCAGCCAAGTTGGCGGCTCCGCTTACCCAGCCAAAAACATTCAGTACTTC.

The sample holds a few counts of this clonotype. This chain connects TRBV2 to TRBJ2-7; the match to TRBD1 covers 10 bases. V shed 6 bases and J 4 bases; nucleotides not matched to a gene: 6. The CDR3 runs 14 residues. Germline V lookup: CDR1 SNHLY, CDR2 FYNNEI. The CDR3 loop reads CASRDRGAGYEQYF. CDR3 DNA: TGTGCCAGCAGGGACAGGGGGGCGGGATACGAGCAGTACTTC.

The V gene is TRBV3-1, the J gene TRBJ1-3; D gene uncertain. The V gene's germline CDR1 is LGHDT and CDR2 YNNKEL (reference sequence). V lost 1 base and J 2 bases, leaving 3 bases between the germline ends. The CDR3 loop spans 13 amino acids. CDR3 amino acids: CASSQVTGNTIYF. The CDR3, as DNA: TGTGCCAGCAGCCAAGTAACTGGAAACACCATATATTTT.

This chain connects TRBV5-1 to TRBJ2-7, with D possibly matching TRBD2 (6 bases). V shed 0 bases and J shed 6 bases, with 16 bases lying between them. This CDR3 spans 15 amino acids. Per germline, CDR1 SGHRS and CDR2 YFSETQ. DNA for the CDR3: TGCGCCAGCAGCTTGGGGGGGGAGGCGGGCGGCGAGCAGTACTTC. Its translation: CASSLGGEAGGEQYF. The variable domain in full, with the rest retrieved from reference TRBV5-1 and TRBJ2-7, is KAGVTQTPRYLIKTRGQQVTLSCSPISGHRSVSWYQQTPGQGLQFLFEYFSETQRNKGNFPGRFSGRQFSNSRSEMNVSTLELGDSALYLCASSLGGEAGGEQYFGPGTRLTVT.

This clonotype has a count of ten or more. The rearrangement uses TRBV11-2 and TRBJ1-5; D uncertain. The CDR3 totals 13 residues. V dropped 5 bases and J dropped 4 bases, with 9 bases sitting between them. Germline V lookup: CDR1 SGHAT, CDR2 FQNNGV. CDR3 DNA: TGTGCCAGCAGCCCAACCCTGAATCAGCCCCAGCATTTT. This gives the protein CASSPTLNQPQHF.

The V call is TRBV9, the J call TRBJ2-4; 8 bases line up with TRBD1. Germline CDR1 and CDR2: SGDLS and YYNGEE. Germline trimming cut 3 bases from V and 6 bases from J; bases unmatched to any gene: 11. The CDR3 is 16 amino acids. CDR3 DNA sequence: TGTGCCAGCAGCGCAGGGTGGTGGGACAGGCTAAACATTCAGTACTTC. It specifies CASSAGWWDRLNIQYF.

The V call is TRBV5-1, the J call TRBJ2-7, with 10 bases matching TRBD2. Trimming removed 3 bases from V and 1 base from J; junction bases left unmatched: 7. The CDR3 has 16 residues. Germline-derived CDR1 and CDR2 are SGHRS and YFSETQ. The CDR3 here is CASSSGLSGRSYEQYF. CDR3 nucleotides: TGCGCCAGCAGCTCAGGGCTTAGCGGGAGGTCCTACGAGCAGTACTTC. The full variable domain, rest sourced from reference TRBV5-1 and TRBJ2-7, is KAGVTQTPRYLIKTRGQQVTLSCSPISGHRSVSWYQQTPGQGLQFLFEYFSETQRNKGNFPGRFSGRQFSNSRSEMNVSTLELGDSALYLCASSSGLSGRSYEQYFGPGTRLTVT.

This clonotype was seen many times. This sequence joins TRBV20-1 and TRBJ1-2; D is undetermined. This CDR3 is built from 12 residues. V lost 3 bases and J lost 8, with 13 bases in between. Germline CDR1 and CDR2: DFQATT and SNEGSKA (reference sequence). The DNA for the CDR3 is TGCAGTGCTAGGTGGGAATCGGCGGGCTACACCTTC. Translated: CSARWESAGYTF.

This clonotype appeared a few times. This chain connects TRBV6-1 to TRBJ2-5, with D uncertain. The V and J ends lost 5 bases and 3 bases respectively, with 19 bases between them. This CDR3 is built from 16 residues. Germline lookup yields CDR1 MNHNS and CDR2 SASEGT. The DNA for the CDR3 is TGTGCCAGCAGTCCTATTGGCGTGGGGTATGAAGAGACCCAGTACTTC. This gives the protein CASSPIGVGYEETQYF.

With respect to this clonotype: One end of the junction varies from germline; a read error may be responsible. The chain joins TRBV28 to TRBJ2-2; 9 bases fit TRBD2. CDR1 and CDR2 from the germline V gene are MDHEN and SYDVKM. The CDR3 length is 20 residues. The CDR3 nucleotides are TGTGCCGGCAGTCCTCTAGCGGGGCCTTTTTCAAGGAAGAACACCGGGGAGCTGTTTTTT. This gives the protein CAGSPLAGPFSRKNTGELFF. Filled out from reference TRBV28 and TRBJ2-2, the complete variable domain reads DVKVTQSSRYLVKRTGEKVFLECVQDMDHENMFWYRQDPGLGLRLIYFSYDVKMKEKGDIPEGYSVSREKKERFSLILESASTNQTSMYLCAGSPLAGPFSRKNTGELFFGEGSRLTVL.

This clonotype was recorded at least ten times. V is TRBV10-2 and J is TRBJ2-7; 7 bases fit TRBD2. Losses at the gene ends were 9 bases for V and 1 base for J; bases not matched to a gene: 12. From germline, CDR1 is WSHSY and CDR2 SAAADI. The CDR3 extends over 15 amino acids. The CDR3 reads CASRGPLAESYEQYF. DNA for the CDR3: TGCGCCAGTCGCGGACCTCTAGCGGAATCCTACGAGCAGTACTTC.

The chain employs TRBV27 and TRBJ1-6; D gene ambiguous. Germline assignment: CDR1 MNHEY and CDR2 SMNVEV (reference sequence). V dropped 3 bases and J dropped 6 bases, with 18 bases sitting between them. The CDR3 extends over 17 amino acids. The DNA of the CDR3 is TGTGCCAGCAGTTTCCAACCAGGACCGTTGTTTAATTCACCCCTCCACTTT. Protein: CASSFQPGPLFNSPLHF.

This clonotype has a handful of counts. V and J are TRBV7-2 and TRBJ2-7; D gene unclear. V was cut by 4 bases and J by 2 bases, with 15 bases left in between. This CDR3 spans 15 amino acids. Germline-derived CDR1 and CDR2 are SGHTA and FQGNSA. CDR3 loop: CASSSNLQETYEQYF. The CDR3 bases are TGTGCCAGCAGCTCCAATTTGCAGGAAACCTACGAGCAGTACTTC.